This T cell receptor (beta chain) was sequenced in a study of blood T cell repertoires in COVID-19. Overall study: The origin of the acute and convalescent COVID-19 samples was the United States, Italy and Spain.

This clone was recorded a few times. Method: immunoSEQ multiplex PCR; TCRdb's copy keeps in-frame clones and lacks some. Of some 120,000 clones listed, under 95% are singletons. V gave up 8 bases and J gave up 2 bases; unmatched junction bases: 7. The CDR3 is 14 residues long. In germline, CDR1 is WSHSY, CDR2 SAAADI. The source material was peripheral blood. V gene TRBV10-2 combines with J gene TRBJ2-5; 8 positions match TRBD2. This receptor was taken from a man aged 45 to 65 with active COVID-19. CDR3 coding DNA: TGCGCCAGCGGCAGCGGGGGCCGACAAGAGACCCAGTACTTC. This sequence encodes CASGSGGRQETQYF.